The 20 T cell receptor beta chains presented below share a single source sample, sequenced in a study of cytomegalovirus exposure and HLA in healthy donors. The PCR made use of 60 Vbeta and 13 Jbeta primers. Some clones are missing from TCRdb's copy, which holds only in-frame ones; the method was immunoSEQ multiplex PCR. Altogether approximately 170,000 clones are present, over 60% being singletons, with the ten largest covering approximately 1.6%. Sequenced: PBMCs. The origin of the receptors is a girl between 10 and 17 years old in good health and CMV-seronegative.

The chain combines TRBV18 with TRBJ1-1, with D uncertain. Trimming took 3 bases from V and 0 from J, leaving 14 bases between them. CDR3 length: 16 residues. Germline V gene lookup returns CDR1 KGHSH and CDR2 LQKENI. CDR3 sequence: CASSPLPGSMNTEAFF. The CDR3 bases are TGTGCCAGCTCACCTCTTCCGGGGTCAATGAACACTGAAGCTTTCTTT.

This rearrangement joins TRBV30 to TRBJ1-4; possibly TRBD1 for D (6 bases). Trimming removed 7 bases at V and 8 bases at J, with 17 bases between. The CDR3 is 13 residues long. Germline CDR1 reads GTSNPN; CDR2 reads SVGIG (reference sequence). CDR3 nucleotides: TGTGCCTTCACTGACAAAAGGGGGGAAAAACTGTTTTTT. Protein product: CAFTDKRGEKLFF. Complete variable domain (other parts from reference TRBV30 and TRBJ1-4): SQTIHQWPATLVQPVGSPLSLECTVEGTSNPNLYWYRQAAGRGLQLLFYSVGIGQISSEVPQNLSASRPQDRQFILSSKKLLLSDSGFYLCAFTDKRGEKLFFGSGTQLSVL.

This clone occurred once. Written as DNA, the CDR3 is TGTGCCAGCAGCTTAAAAGCGGGGGATCCCTACAATGAGCAGTTCTTC. Its translation is CASSLKAGDPYNEQFF. The chain links TRBV7-2 to TRBJ2-1, with TRBD2 identical over 8 bases. The CDR3 sequence is 16 residues long. From germline, CDR1 is SGHTA and CDR2 FQGNSA. V was pared by 2 bases and J by 2 bases, with 5 bases of the junction left unmatched.

The V gene is TRBV7-6, the J gene TRBJ1-1; maybe TRBD1 (6 bases). Germline V gene lookup returns CDR1 SGHVS and CDR2 FNYEAQ. V lost 1 base and J 1 base, leaving 10 bases between the germline ends. The CDR3 consists of 15 residues. CDR3 loop: CASSLEQGKNTEAFF. The CDR3 nucleotides are TGTGCCAGCAGCTTAGAACAGGGTAAGAACACTGAAGCTTTCTTT.

The CDR3 reads CASTHRGDSDTQYF. The CDR3, as DNA: TGTGCCAGCACCCACCGGGGGGACTCAGATACGCAGTATTTT. The V gene is TRBV6-5, the J gene TRBJ2-3; 7 bases are a match to TRBD2. The trim removed 7 bases at V and 4 bases at J, leaving 8 bases unmatched. This CDR3 is built from 14 residues. Germline CDR1 MNHEY, CDR2 SVGAGI.

The chain recombines TRBV30 with TRBJ2-3, with TRBD2 matching 15 bases. Germline lookup yields CDR1 GTSNPN and CDR2 SVGIG (reference sequence). The trim removed 1 base at V and 2 bases at J, leaving 1 base unmatched. The CDR3 contains 16 residues. The CDR3, as DNA: TGTGCCTGGAGTGGGACTAGCGGGGGGGTCACAGATACGCAGTATTTT. It yields the protein CAWSGTSGGVTDTQYF.

This clone has more than one count but fewer than ten. This sequence joins TRBV4-1 and TRBJ2-7; 7 nucleotides agree with TRBD2. CDR1 is MGHRA and CDR2 is YSYEKL in the germline V gene. The CDR3 runs 17 residues. Germline trimming cut 1 base from V and 0 bases from J; bases unmatched to any gene: 9. The CDR3 DNA is TGCGCCAGCAGCCAAGCTTCGAGCGGGGAGAGCTCCTACGAGCAGTACTTC. It specifies CASSQASSGESSYEQYF.

This clone has more than one count but fewer than ten. The chain is built from TRBV7-8 and TRBJ2-7; D remains ambiguous. The CDR3 sequence is 13 residues long. Germline loops: CDR1 SGHVS, CDR2 FQNEAQ. V was trimmed by 5 bases and J by 0 bases, leaving 8 bases between them. CDR3 amino acids: CASSPPGSYEQYF. The CDR3 bases are TGTGCCAGCAGCCCTCCGGGCTCCTACGAGCAGTACTTC. Drawing the rest from reference TRBV7-8 and TRBJ2-7, the complete variable domain is GAGVSQSPRYKVAKRGQDVALRCDPISGHVSLFWYQQALGQGPEFLTYFQNEAQLDKSGLPSDRFFAERPEGSVSTLKIQRTQQEDSAVYLCASSPPGSYEQYFGPGTRLTVT.

This clone was counted once. This sequence joins TRBV5-5 and TRBJ2-7; 9 bases match TRBD1. The CDR3 sequence is 19 residues long. Germline trimming cut 5 bases from V and 5 bases from J; bases unmatched to any gene: 23. Germline V lookup: CDR1 SGHKS, CDR2 YYEKEE (reference sequence). This CDR3 reads CASSPIGTGLPSITNEQYF. CDR3 coding DNA: TGTGCCAGCAGTCCGATCGGGACAGGGCTACCTTCAATTACTAACGAGCAGTACTTC.

The chain is built from TRBV6-1 and TRBJ1-5; TRBD1 is a possible D gene (6 bases). The V gene's germline CDR1 is MNHNS and CDR2 SASEGT. The V end was cut by 6 bases, the J end by 4 bases, with 16 bases between. This CDR3 has 15 amino acids. This CDR3 is CASRPRGGENQPQHF. In DNA form, the CDR3 reads TGTGCCAGCAGACCCCGAGGGGGTGAAAATCAGCCCCAGCATTTT.

The chain is built from TRBV28 and TRBJ1-6, with no clear D. This CDR3 comprises 12 residues. Germline CDR1 and CDR2: MDHEN and SYDVKM. Trimming shortened V by 6 bases and J by 4 bases, and 4 bases separated the two germline ends. The CDR3 here is CASSTYNSPLHF. In DNA form, the CDR3 reads TGTGCCAGCAGCACTTATAATTCACCCCTCCACTTT.

This clone was seen a few times. The genes are TRBV13 and TRBJ2-7; D perhaps matches TRBD2 (7 bases). The CDR3 length is 14 residues. V shed 5 bases and J shed 3 bases, with 14 bases lying between them. The V gene's germline CDR1 is PRHDT and CDR2 FYEKMQ (reference sequence). The CDR3 reads CASSHSGGNYEQYF. The CDR3 DNA follows: TGTGCCAGCAGCCATTCGGGGGGCAACTACGAGCAGTACTTC.

In its sample, this clone was seen once. This sequence joins TRBV5-1 and TRBJ2-1; D is perhaps TRBD2 (6 bases). The CDR3 sequence is 14 residues long. Germline assignment: CDR1 SGHRS and CDR2 YFSETQ. Trimming removed 7 bases at V and 2 bases at J, with 13 bases between. Written as DNA, the CDR3 is TGCGCCAGCGCTCGCGGGGATCCCTACAATGAGCAGTTCTTC. The encoded protein is CASARGDPYNEQFF.

A single count supports this clone. V gene TRBV10-2 combines with J gene TRBJ1-2; no clear D gene. V was pared by 10 bases and J by 3 bases, with 9 bases between. The CDR3 contains 11 residues. CDR1 and CDR2 (germline): WSHSY, SAAADI. This CDR3 is CAKSMDYGYTF. CDR3 DNA: TGCGCCAAGAGTATGGACTATGGCTACACCTTC.

In this sample, this clone turned up a few times. The chain employs TRBV9 and TRBJ1-1, with a weak D call TRBD1 (5 bases). Germline lookup yields CDR1 SGDLS and CDR2 YYNGEE. V was trimmed by 4 bases and J by 1 base, leaving 17 bases between them. The CDR3 consists of 16 residues. CDR3 loop: CASSSLVGAGNTEAFF. For the CDR3, the DNA is TGTGCCAGCAGCTCTCTTGTAGGGGCCGGGAACACTGAAGCTTTCTTT.

This chain links TRBV7-2 with TRBJ1-2; a possible D gene is TRBD1 (6 bases). The CDR3 runs to 14 residues. Germline values: CDR1 SGHTA, CDR2 FQGNSA. Trimming cost V 5 bases and J 2 bases, with 12 bases left between them. The CDR3 coding sequence is TGTGCCAGCAGCAAGGGGGGGCGGAACTATGGCTACACCTTC. It specifies CASSKGGRNYGYTF. Drawing the rest from reference TRBV7-2 and TRBJ1-2, the complete variable domain is GAGVSQSPSNKVTEKGKDVELRCDPISGHTALYWYRQSLGQGLEFLIYFQGNSAPDKSGLPSDRFSAERTGGSVSTLTIQRTQQEDSAVYLCASSKGGRNYGYTFGSGTRLTVV.

In its sample, this clone was seen once. The rearrangement uses TRBV5-4 and TRBJ1-3, with a possible D match to TRBD1 (6 bases). The V end was cut by 5 bases, the J end by 0 bases, with 12 bases between. Germline CDR1 reads SGHNT; CDR2 reads YYREEE (reference sequence). The CDR3 runs to 15 residues. CDR3 DNA sequence: TGTGCCAGCAGTAAAACAGGGAACTCTGGAAACACCATATATTTT. This codes for CASSKTGNSGNTIYF.

The chain links TRBV15 to TRBJ2-5; 8 bases match TRBD1. The J call may not be correct, given that the DNA end is closer to TRBJ2-7. Per the germline V gene, CDR1 is LNHNV and CDR2 is YYDKDF (reference sequence). The CDR3 totals 13 residues. This CDR3 reads CATRTGATYEQYF. For the CDR3, the DNA is TGTGCCACCAGGACAGGGGCAACCTACGAGCAGTACTTC.

The chain couples TRBV5-6 to TRBJ2-7; TRBD1 matches at 9 bases. V lost 2 bases and J lost 9; bases outside the gene matches: 9. Germline CDR1 is SGHDT and CDR2 is YYEEEE. The CDR3 loop spans 14 amino acids. The CDR3 DNA reads TGTGCCAGCAGCTTCGGAATTACAGGGGGCCTGCAGTACTTC. This gives the protein CASSFGITGGLQYF.

The V call is TRBV27, the J call TRBJ1-2; tentatively, D is TRBD1 (6 bases). From germline, CDR1 is MNHEY and CDR2 SMNVEV (reference sequence). The CDR3 consists of 15 residues. The V and J ends lost 2 bases and 8 bases respectively, with 18 bases between them. The CDR3 DNA sequence: TGTGCCAGCAGTTTAAACAGGGCAGGGGCTTGGGGCTACACCTTC. It translates to CASSLNRAGAWGYTF.